The 22 T cell receptor beta chains below were found in one sample sequenced in a study of vaccination and CD4 T cells after COVID-19. Their recognized antigens are unknown. The study sequenced cultured CD4+ T cell DNA using the Oncomine TCR Beta short-read assay. Each CDR3 protein gets one entry after TCRdb re-called the PCR reads with MiXCR. The repertoire holds more than 6,000 distinct CDR3 sequences, with around two thirds as singletons. As to treatment: approximately 9-day PBMC culture with coronavirus spike peptide pools or control peptides (ViraFEST assay). Sequencing was performed on CD4+ T cells from blood, cultured in vitro. All receptors come from a human donor who had recovered from COVID-19.

This sequence joins TRBV20-1 and TRBJ2-5; D not resolved. CDR3 size: 13 residues. The germline gives CDR1 DFQATT, CDR2 SNEGSKA (reference sequence). Trimming stripped 0 bases from V and 7 bases from J, with 12 bases between. CDR3 DNA sequence: TGCAGTGCTAGAGATATTCTGCAATTGACCCAGTACTTC. Translating it yields CSARDILQLTQYF.

By its share, this clonotype is large. This chain links TRBV6-5 with TRBJ2-5, with D possibly matching TRBD1 (6 bases). This CDR3 is built from 15 residues. Germline V gene lookup returns CDR1 MNHEY and CDR2 SVGAGI. The V gene lost 4 bases and the J gene lost 3 bases, with 15 bases spanning the gap. CDR3 region: CASSFSSGVEETQYF. The CDR3 DNA sequence: TGTGCCAGCAGTTTCTCCTCAGGGGTAGAAGAGACCCAGTACTTC.

The chain recombines TRBV7-3 with TRBJ2-3; 8 bases are shared with TRBD1. Germline assignment: CDR1 SGHTA and CDR2 FQGTGA. Trimming cost V 3 bases and J 5 bases; bases outside gene matches: 4. The CDR3 consists of 14 residues. CDR3 in amino acids: CASSFDRGGDTQYF. The CDR3 nucleotides read TGTGCCAGCAGCTTCGACAGGGGTGGAGATACGCAGTATTTT.

In this sample, this clonotype turned up once. The J gene is TRBJ2-2, the V gene TRBV7-2, with TRBD2 as a possible D gene (5 bases). The germline CDR1 and CDR2 sequences are SGHTA and FQGNSA. CDR3 size: 14 residues. Trimming left V 5 bases short and J 1 base short, with 8 bases between. This chain's CDR3 is CASSLSGNTGELFF. The DNA of the CDR3 is TGTGCCAGCAGCCTCAGCGGGAACACCGGGGAGCTGTTTTTT.

The table lists this clonotype with a few counts. The V call is TRBV19, the J call TRBJ2-5, with TRBD2 identical over 9 bases. Looked up from germline, CDR1 is LNHDA and CDR2 is SQIVND (reference sequence). The ends lost 5 bases at V and 5 bases at J; junction bases unmatched: 6. The CDR3 sequence is 14 residues long. The CDR3 DNA reads TGTGCCAGTAGTCTAGGACTAGCGCCCGAGACCCAGTACTTC. Its protein is CASSLGLAPETQYF.

Worth noting for this clonotype: One junction end disagrees with the germline gene, perhaps due to a read error. The chain recombines TRBV11-2 with TRBJ2-3, with 8 bases identical to TRBD1. Germline CDR1 and CDR2: SGHAT and FQNNGV. CDR3 length equals 13 residues. The DNA of the CDR3 is TGTACCAGCAGCTCCGACAGGGGAAATACGCAGTATTTT. Protein product: CTSSSDRGNTQYF.

This chain links TRBV10-3 with TRBJ2-1; D is possibly TRBD1 or TRBD2 (5 bases each). The CDR3 spans 18 residues. Germline CDR1 and CDR2: ENHRY and SYGVKD. V was trimmed by 0 bases and J by 4 bases, leaving 19 bases between them. CDR3 loop: CAISESTSFLGEYNEQFF. CDR3 DNA sequence: TGTGCCATCAGTGAGTCGACATCCTTCCTAGGGGAGTACAATGAGCAGTTCTTC.

This chain joins TRBV20-1 and TRBJ2-7, with D uncertain. The CDR3 has 15 amino acids. Trimming removed 3 bases from V and 5 bases from J, with 20 bases in between. The germline CDR1 and CDR2 sequences are DFQATT and SNEGSKA (reference sequence). This CDR3 reads CSARVGRRDTDEQYF. The CDR3 DNA reads as TGCAGTGCTAGGGTAGGACGGAGAGATACTGACGAGCAGTACTTC.

J is TRBJ2-7 and V is TRBV27, with a tentative D call TRBD1 (5 bases). The CDR3 has 14 residues. V was trimmed by 0 bases and J by 6 bases, leaving 12 bases between them. In germline, CDR1 is MNHEY, CDR2 SMNVEV (reference sequence). CDR3 sequence reads: CASSLSQGSSEQYF. As DNA, the CDR3 is TGTGCCAGCAGTTTATCTCAGGGTAGCTCCGAGCAGTACTTC.

CDR3 sequence (DNA): TGCAGTGGAGAGAGGCGAACCTACAATGAGCAGTTCTTC. Its protein product is CSGERRTYNEQFF. The gene calls are TRBV20-1 and TRBJ2-1; no firm D call. The V gene's germline CDR1 is DFQATT and CDR2 SNEGSKA (reference sequence). The CDR3 covers 13 residues. Between the trimmed V and J ends, which lost 7 bases and 2 bases, there was a span of 12 bases.

The chain is built from TRBV30 and TRBJ1-5; the D is unclear. V lost 0 bases, J lost 12 bases, and 15 bases lay in between. Per the germline V gene, CDR1 is GTSNPN and CDR2 is SVGIG (reference sequence). The CDR3 sequence is 13 residues long. The CDR3 protein is CAWSVLGSQIQHF. CDR3 in DNA: TGTGCCTGGAGTGTACTCGGGTCACAGATCCAGCATTTT.

Only one count was recorded for this clonotype. The chain has TRBV20-1 and TRBJ2-3, with D tentatively TRBD2 (6 bases). This CDR3 comprises 16 residues. Germline CDR1 is DFQATT and CDR2 is SNEGSKA (reference sequence). Trimming stripped 0 bases from V and 2 bases from J, with 15 bases between. The CDR3 DNA sequence: TGCAGTGCTAGAGATCGGGTTAGCGGCTCCACAGATACGCAGTATTTT. It specifies CSARDRVSGSTDTQYF.

The CDR3 DNA sequence: TGTGCCAGCAGCTCCTGGACAGGGGCTAACTATGGCTACACCTTC. Translation gives CASSSWTGANYGYTF. The chain employs TRBV7-8 and TRBJ1-2; 9 bases line up with TRBD1. The J segment lost 0 bases and the V segment lost 4 bases, leaving 3 bases of the junction unmatched. Germline-derived CDR1 and CDR2 are SGHVS and FQNEAQ. The CDR3 totals 15 residues.

The chain joins TRBV6-2 or TRBV6-3 to TRBJ1-5; no clear D gene. The length of the CDR3 is 17 residues. Germline CDR1 reads MNHEY; CDR2 reads SVGEGT. Trimming took 4 bases from V and 3 from J, leaving 19 bases between them. The CDR3 reads CASSLLGGRYFNQPQHF. The CDR3 DNA follows: TGTGCCAGCAGTTTGTTAGGAGGGAGATACTTCAATCAGCCCCAGCATTTT.

This chain joins TRBV9 and TRBJ2-1; D unclear. This CDR3 is built from 16 residues. Trimming pared 4 bases from V and 7 bases from J, leaving 21 bases between. Germline V lookup: CDR1 SGDLS, CDR2 YYNGEE. This CDR3 is CASSPRVAKPVNEQFF. The DNA of the CDR3 is TGTGCCAGCAGCCCCAGAGTAGCTAAGCCGGTAAATGAGCAGTTCTTC.

CDR3 sequence: CSATQPNTGELFF. For the CDR3, the DNA is TGCAGTGCTACCCAACCGAACACCGGGGAGCTGTTTTTT. The chain carries TRBV20-1 and TRBJ2-2; D unresolved. V lost 4 bases and J lost 0, with 6 bases in between. The CDR3 is 13 residues long. The germline V gene has CDR1 DFQATT and CDR2 SNEGSKA (reference sequence).

The chain links TRBV6-1 to TRBJ2-7; 7 bases match TRBD1. Germline V gene lookup returns CDR1 MNHNS and CDR2 SASEGT. The CDR3 contains 14 residues. V was clipped by 5 bases and J by 3 bases; unmatched bases: 7. The CDR3 coding sequence is TGTGCCAGCAGTAAGGGGGCGCACATCTACGAGCAGTACTTC. It translates to CASSKGAHIYEQYF.

This clonotype was seen only a few times. DNA of the CDR3: TGTGCCAGCAGTGATGTGGGCTATGGCTACACCTTC. Amino acids: CASSDVGYGYTF. J is TRBJ1-2 and V is TRBV2; D uncertain. The CDR3 runs 12 residues. CDR1 is SNHLY and CDR2 is FYNNEI in the germline V gene. V shed 3 bases and J shed 4 bases, with 6 bases lying between them.

The V and J genes are TRBV20-1 and TRBJ2-2; 8 bases fit TRBD2. This CDR3 comprises 15 residues. In germline, CDR1 is DFQATT, CDR2 SNEGSKA (reference sequence). Trimming cost V 0 bases and J 4 bases; bases outside gene matches: 4. This chain's CDR3 is CSARDGTRSTGELFF. CDR3 sequence (DNA): TGCAGTGCTAGAGACGGGACTAGGAGCACCGGGGAGCTGTTTTTT.

The V call is TRBV6-5, the J call TRBJ2-7; 13 nucleotides agree with TRBD2. V trimming: 4 bases; J trimming: 7 bases; junction bases outside the gene matches: 4. CDR1 is MNHEY, CDR2 SVGAGI, per germline. The CDR3 has 14 amino acids. Here the CDR3 reads CASSLLAGGREQYF. DNA for the CDR3: TGTGCCAGCAGTTTACTAGCGGGGGGGAGGGAGCAGTACTTC.

This clonotype was detected a few times. This rearrangement joins TRBV24-1 to TRBJ1-2; 10 bases map to TRBD1. CDR3 length: 15 residues. Germline V gene data show CDR1 as KGHDR and CDR2 as SFDVKD. V was clipped by 4 bases and J by 8 bases; unmatched bases: 9. CDR3 coding DNA: TGTGCCACCAGTGACCCCCGACAGGGGGCTGGGGGCTACACCTTC. This gives the protein CATSDPRQGAGGYTF.

This rearrangement joins TRBV27 to TRBJ2-7; TRBD1 might be the D (5 bases). This CDR3 comprises 15 residues. Per germline, CDR1 MNHEY and CDR2 SMNVEV (reference sequence). V was shortened by 1 base and J by 3 bases, with 13 bases between the two germline ends. The CDR3 loop is CASSLWARQIYEQYF. CDR3 in DNA: TGTGCCAGCAGTTTATGGGCCCGACAGATCTACGAGCAGTACTTC.